This T cell receptor beta chain was found in a study of T cell responses to AZD1222 COVID-19 vaccine. Germline V CDR1 and CDR2: GTSNPN, SVGIG (reference sequence). The CDR3 covers 15 residues. Trimming took 0 bases from V and 9 from J; bases not matched to a gene: 8. Study-level findings and limits: Spike-specific TCR breadth and depth grew following two AZD1222 doses.

Produced via immunoSEQ multiplex PCR; TCRdb's table is partial and in-frame only. The repertoire holds hundreds of thousands of clones, 90% to 95% seen once, with about 1% in the top ten. On this clone: Antigen unknown.

J is TRBJ1-6 and V is TRBV30; the match to TRBD1 covers 7 bases. Sequencing used peripheral blood, obtained on day 0 of MenACWY control vaccination. This TCR was recovered from an adult in good health. DNA for the CDR3: TGTGCCTGGAGTGTAGGAGGGGGCGGAGGTTCACCCCTCCACTTT. This sequence encodes CAWSVGGGGGSPLHF.